The text below deals with one T cell receptor beta chain. Its antigen target is currently unknown. Base qualities are missing; no much larger clone stands one base away. This sample stems from a study of T cell responses to AZD1222 COVID-19 vaccine (dated by TCRdb to about 2021). Regarding the study in general: AZD1222 recipients given second doses at about 4 weeks or at about 12 weeks were pooled, since spike-specific TCR depth and breadth were not found to differ between the two schedules. A total of 233 trial participants underwent TCR sequencing, of whom some 210 received two doses of AZD1222 and about 25 received two doses of the MenACWY control vaccine. Trial participants were enrolled by age into subgroups of 18-55, 56-69 and 70-plus years, and 148, 28 and 57 TCR-sequenced participants, respectively, were included in these subgroups.

The sample's time point label, decoded: baseline before first vaccination. The vaccinee samples were drawn from two UK trials, COV001 and COV002, one of which was a single-blind randomized controlled phase 2/3 trial testing AZD1222 (ChAdOx1 nCoV-19) in healthy adults. For TCRbeta chain sequencing, PBMC samples from trial participants were taken at day 0 and at day 28 after the second dose. Paper-wide results and their limitations: Because no day 14 peak-response samples were available, repertoires were characterized only after the peak T cell response. The vaccine-associated CD4 TCRs covered the entire spike protein, and the dominant responses fell in regions 160-218 and 743-854. After two AZD1222 doses, spike-specific TCR breadth and depth were significantly higher than at day 0 and than in MenACWY recipients. Participants were mostly white British, with more females than males. The authors suggested clonal diversity may have been underestimated. In the small 56-69-year group, the increase in depth fell short of significance, most likely because of low power. Reportedly, close to half of the unique spike-specific TCRs recognized epitopes lying outside the regions that are mutated in the B.1.351 and B.1.1.7 variants. Conclusions about previously exposed vaccinees are limited, since just 6 or 7 AZD1222 recipients were seropositive for SARS-CoV-2 at baseline.

V and J lose 2 bases and 2 bases, and a span of 14 bases separates them. The CDR3 holds 16 amino acids from the cysteine to the phenylalanine. Only the CDR3 region is kept as DNA, spanning 48 bases read in frame from base 1. Looking up the germline V gene yields CDR1 SGHRS and CDR2 YFSETQ. The CDR3 regions of human TCRbeta chains were analyzed by immunosequencing. Turning to the authors' computational methods: TCRs in the repertoires were compared against a reference library of SARS-CoV-2-specific TCRs that had been generated with the MIRA antigen-specificity platform. Breadth was defined as the fraction of unique TCRs that were SARS-CoV-2-associated, and depth was defined as the fraction of total T cells that were SARS-CoV-2-associated. Using the MIRA data, each spike-specific TCR was mapped to the spike region that the TCR reacts to and placed in a CD4 or CD8 class. Log10-transformed breadth and depth values were compared by one-way ANOVA with Sidak's multiple comparisons tests. TCRdb took over this immuneACCESS table, retaining in-frame rearrangements with V and J assigned. Such tables are incomplete; in checked studies, under half of the missing clones stem from an unresolved V gene, and the remainder is unexplained. The V and J calls and the clone size are those of that table, but D and trimming were determined from the DNA. This sample has tens of thousands of clones in its table, and around 87% of those were observed once. Of the sample, 24% falls within the top ten clones.

This sequence originates from an adult in good health. The material sequenced was peripheral blood, taken on day 0 of AZD1222 vaccination. This chain joins TRBV5-1 to TRBJ1-3; the D gene is not confidently resolved. CDR3 loop: CASSFGSATAGNTIYF. The DNA sequence reads TGCGCCAGCAGCTTCGGCTCGGCGACCGCTGGAAACACCATATATTTT.